The source of this T cell receptor beta chain is a study of blood T cells in healthy people across ages. General study points: Relative to aged donors, long-lived donors carried more naive CD4+ cells and displayed higher diversity. Lack of knowledge of donor CMV status possibly confounded expanded clonotype changes.

With 5 bases removed from V and 7 bases from J, the gap between germline ends came to 11 bases. This CDR3 is 11 amino acids long. Germline V gives CDR1 SQVTM, CDR2 ANQGSEA. Ten or more counts support this clonotype. No antigen is known for it. Sample-barcoded 5' priming and a J-beta primer mix drove a second PCR of about 6 to 11 cycles. Every cDNA molecule bore a tag from a template-switch adaptor containing 12 random nucleotides. One entry per CDR3 protein, called by TCRdb with MiXCR from the 5' RACE reads. The table records around 2 million distinct CDR3 sequences, about 39% of them present only once.

This TCR was sampled from a human donor in good health. Sequencing was done on a sample of blood. This chain uses TRBV29-1 with TRBJ1-1; D remains ambiguous. The DNA for the CDR3 is TGCAGCGTTTCCATCCGGGTTGAAGCTTTCTTT. Residues: CSVSIRVEAFF.